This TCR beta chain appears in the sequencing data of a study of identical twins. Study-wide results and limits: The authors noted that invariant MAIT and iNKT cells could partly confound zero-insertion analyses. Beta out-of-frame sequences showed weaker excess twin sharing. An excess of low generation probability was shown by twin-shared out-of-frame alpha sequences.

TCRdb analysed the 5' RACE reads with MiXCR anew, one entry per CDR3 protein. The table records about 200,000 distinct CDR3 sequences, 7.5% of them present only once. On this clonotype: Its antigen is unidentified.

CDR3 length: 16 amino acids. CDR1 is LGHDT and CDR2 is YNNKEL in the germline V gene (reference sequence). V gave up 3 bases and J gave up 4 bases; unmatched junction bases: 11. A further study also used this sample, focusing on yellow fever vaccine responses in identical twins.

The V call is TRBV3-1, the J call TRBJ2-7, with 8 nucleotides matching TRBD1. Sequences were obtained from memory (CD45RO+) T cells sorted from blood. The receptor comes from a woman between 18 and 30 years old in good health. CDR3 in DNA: TGTGCCAGCAGCCACCGACAGGGGAACCTAGCATACGAGCAGTACTTC. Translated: CASSHRQGNLAYEQYF.